These T cell receptor beta chains were read from a single sample in a study of regulatory T cells in long-lasting Graves disease. TCRdb ran MiXCR on the multiplex PCR reads and lists one entry per CDR3 protein. The sample shows hundreds of thousands of distinct CDR3 sequences, 12% of them seen only once. These same records also appear under a second study, on T cells in Graves' hyperthyroidism and ophthalmopathy.

The source material was peripheral blood mononuclear cells (PBMCs), sampled at new diagnosis, from a patient treated with antithyroid drugs. Receptors originate from a woman aged 25 to 39 with Graves disease. Both conserved end residues are part of each CDR3. The D gene is left open where the match is weak. Size is omitted from some rows. Given values are once, few, many or a class for expanded clones.

many,-,TRBV24-1,TRBJ2-7,TGTGCCACCAAAATCGTCCGGGACGAGCAGTACTTC,CATKIVRDEQYF
many,-,TRBV11-2,TRBJ2-7,TGTGCCAGCAGCTTATTAAGGGCGGCCTCCTCCTACGAGCAGTACTTC,CASSLLRAASSYEQYF
few,-,TRBV24-1,TRBJ2-1,TGTGCCACCAGTGATCCCTCTAGAGTACCCTACAATGAGCAGTTCTTC,CATSDPSRVPYNEQFF
few,TRBD2,TRBV13,TRBJ2-5,TGTGCCAGCAGCTTAATGGGACTAGCGGGAGCCAGGGAGACCCAGTACTTC,CASSLMGLAGARETQYF
many,TRBD1,TRBV20-1,TRBJ1-5,TGCAGTGCTAGCGACAGGGGGCGCGATCAGCCCCAGCATTTT,CSASDRGRDQPQHF
many,TRBD1,TRBV28,TRBJ1-4,TGTGCCAGCAGCCAATACCTTCCGGGACAGGGTTTAGAAAAACTGTTTTTT,CASSQYLPGQGLEKLFF
few,TRBD1,TRBV12-3/TRBV12-4,TRBJ1-4,TGTGCCAGCAGCAGTCGACAGGGGGCAGGTGAAAAACTGTTTTTT,CASSSRQGAGEKLFF
many,-,TRBV9,TRBJ2-1,TGTGCCAGCAGCGTATTCCCGCGGAGGCCCAACAATGAGCAGTTCTTC,CASSVFPRRPNNEQFF
-,-,TRBV18,TRBJ1-1,TGTGCCAGCTCACTCTTCCCGCCCGGGATAGAGAACACTGAAGCTTTCTTT,CASSLFPPGIENTEAFF
few,-,TRBV6-2/TRBV6-3,TRBJ1-2,TGTGCCACCCAAAAATCCCGGTCTGGCTACACCTTC,CATQKSRSGYTF
many,TRBD1,TRBV6-2/TRBV6-3,TRBJ2-7,TGTGCCAGCAGGGCCGGGACAGGTAGGACCTACGAGCAGTACTTC,CASRAGTGRTYEQYF
-,-,TRBV5-8,TRBJ1-5,TGTGCCAGCGGCGATATGTGGGGGGCGAGCAATCAGCCCCAGCATTTT,CASGDMWGASNQPQHF
many,-,TRBV20-1,TRBJ2-7,TGCAGTGCTAGAGGGACCGGGATGGGACTCAAATACTACGAGCAGTACTTC,CSARGTGMGLKYYEQYF
few,-,TRBV14,TRBJ2-7,TGTGCCAGCAGCCAAGATCAAGTGCGTTCCTACGAGCAGTACTTC,CASSQDQVRSYEQYF
few,TRBD2,TRBV9,TRBJ2-5,TGTGCCAGCAGCGTTAGTAGCGGGGGAGAGACCCAGTACTTC,CASSVSSGGETQYF
many,-,TRBV5-6,TRBJ1-2,TGTGCCAGCAGCTTGGCGGGCGGATTATACTATGGCTACACCTTC,CASSLAGGLYYGYTF
many,TRBD2,TRBV3-1,TRBJ2-1,TGTGCCAGCAGCCTAGGGACTAGCGGCCCCCATTTTTTC,CASSLGTSGPHFF
many,-,TRBV28,TRBJ2-7,TGTGCCAGCAGTTTACGGGTCGTGTACGAGCAGTACTTC,CASSLRVVYEQYF
many,TRBD1,TRBV12-3/TRBV12-4,TRBJ2-2,TGTGCCAGCAGTTTAGAAGGGGACAGGGTCCCCGGGGAGCTGTTTTTT,CASSLEGDRVPGELFF
many,TRBD1,TRBV18,TRBJ1-4,TGTGCCAGCTCACCGACAGGGGTTGGTAATGAAAAACTGTTTTTT,CASSPTGVGNEKLFF
-,TRBD2,TRBV7-3,TRBJ2-3,TGTGCCAGCAGCTCCGGACGGGGGGGGGAGGCTACAGATACGCAGTATTTT,CASSSGRGGEATDTQYF
few,-,TRBV2,TRBJ2-2,TGTGCCAGCAGCCCCAGGGGGGCGCCCGGGGAGCTGTTTTTT,CASSPRGAPGELFF
many,-,TRBV15,TRBJ1-1,TGTGCCACCAGCACAAAAGGGGTTTGGGGCACTGAAGCTTTCTTT,CATSTKGVWGTEAFF
-,-,TRBV6-1,TRBJ2-2,TGTGCCAGCACCCCCGGTGGGGGGGAGCTGTTTTTT,CASTPGGGELFF
few,-,TRBV7-8,TRBJ2-5,TGTGCCAGCAGCTTAGGATCCATCCAAGAGACCCAGTACTTC,CASSLGSIQETQYF
few,-,TRBV6-1,TRBJ1-5,TGTGCCAGCAGCCCATTACGGGGGGCTCAGCCCCAGCATTTT,CASSPLRGAQPQHF
-,TRBD1,TRBV9,TRBJ1-1,TGTGCCAGCAAGGGGACAGGGGAGAACACTGAAGCTTTCTTT,CASKGTGENTEAFF
many,-,TRBV11-3,TRBJ1-1,TGTGCCAGCAGCTTAGGCGCTGGGGGACGCATGAACACTGAAGCTTTCTTT,CASSLGAGGRMNTEAFF
many,TRBD1,TRBV9,TRBJ1-1,TGTGCCAGCAGCGTGGGGACAGGCAGGGGGCACACTGAAGCTTTCTTT,CASSVGTGRGHTEAFF
many,TRBD2,TRBV5-5,TRBJ2-7,TGTGCCAGCATGTTAACTGGGAGGGGCGGGTACGAGCAGTACTTC,CASMLTGRGGYEQYF
-,-,TRBV29-1,TRBJ2-7,TGCAGCGTTCTGGTCTACGAGCAGTACTTC,CSVLVYEQYF
-,TRBD1,TRBV5-5,TRBJ2-7,TGTGCCAGCAGCTTCGACAGGGTCTACGAGCAGTACTTC,CASSFDRVYEQYF
many,-,TRBV6-2/TRBV6-3,TRBJ1-1,TGTGCCAGCAGAAATATCGGGAGGGGCGCCTTTGATGTGAACACTGAAGCTTTCTTT,CASRNIGRGAFDVNTEAFF
many,-,TRBV7-9,TRBJ2-1,TGTGCCAGCAGCTTAGCCGGGACGTCTAGGAATGAGCAGTTCTTC,CASSLAGTSRNEQFF
many,-,TRBV9,TRBJ2-1,TGTGCCAGCAGCGTAGGATACAGGTACAATGAGCAGTTCTTC,CASSVGYRYNEQFF
many,TRBD1,TRBV6-5,TRBJ1-5,TGTGCCAGCAGTTCCACCTCGCAGGGGGCGAGTCAGCCCCAGCATTTT,CASSSTSQGASQPQHF